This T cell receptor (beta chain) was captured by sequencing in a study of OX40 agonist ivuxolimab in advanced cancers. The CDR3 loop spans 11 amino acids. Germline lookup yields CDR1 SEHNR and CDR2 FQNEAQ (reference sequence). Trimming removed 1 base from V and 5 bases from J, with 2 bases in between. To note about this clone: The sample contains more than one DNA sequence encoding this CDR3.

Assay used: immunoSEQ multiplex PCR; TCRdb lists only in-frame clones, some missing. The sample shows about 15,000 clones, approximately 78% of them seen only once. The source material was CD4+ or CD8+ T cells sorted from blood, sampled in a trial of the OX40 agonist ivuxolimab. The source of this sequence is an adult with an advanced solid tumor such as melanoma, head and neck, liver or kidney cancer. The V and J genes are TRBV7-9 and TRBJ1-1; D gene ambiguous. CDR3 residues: CASSLGTEAFF. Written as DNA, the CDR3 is TGTGCCAGCAGCTTAGGGACTGAAGCTTTCTTT.